This T cell receptor (beta chain) was found in a study of blood T cell repertoires in COVID-19. About the study: Researchers got acute and convalescent COVID-19 samples from the United States, Italy and Spain. The cDNA or gDNA used as material had been derived from T cells, B-cell-depleted T cells, or PBMCs.

Methods used by the authors: Amplification of reference gene primers provided the estimated nucleated cell counts. Sequencing was performed with immunoSEQ multiplex PCR; in TCRdb, only in-frame clones are kept and a portion is missing. Clone size and the V and J calls come from that table; the DNA yielded D and trimming. The data contain approximately 280,000 clones, approximately 88% of them seen just once; the ten biggest clones take up almost 9.5%. The clonotype comes from a man aged 18 to 29 with active or convalescent COVID-19. The material sequenced was peripheral blood.

CDR3 region: CASSKQGERDEKLFF. CDR3 in DNA: TGTGCCAGCAGTAAACAGGGGGAAAGGGATGAAAAACTGTTTTTT. The J gene is TRBJ1-4, the V gene TRBV6-4, with 8 bases lining up with TRBD1. V lost 5 bases to trimming and J lost 6 bases; unmatched junction nucleotides: 8. This CDR3 has 15 amino acids. The germline gives CDR1 MRHNA, CDR2 SNTAGT.